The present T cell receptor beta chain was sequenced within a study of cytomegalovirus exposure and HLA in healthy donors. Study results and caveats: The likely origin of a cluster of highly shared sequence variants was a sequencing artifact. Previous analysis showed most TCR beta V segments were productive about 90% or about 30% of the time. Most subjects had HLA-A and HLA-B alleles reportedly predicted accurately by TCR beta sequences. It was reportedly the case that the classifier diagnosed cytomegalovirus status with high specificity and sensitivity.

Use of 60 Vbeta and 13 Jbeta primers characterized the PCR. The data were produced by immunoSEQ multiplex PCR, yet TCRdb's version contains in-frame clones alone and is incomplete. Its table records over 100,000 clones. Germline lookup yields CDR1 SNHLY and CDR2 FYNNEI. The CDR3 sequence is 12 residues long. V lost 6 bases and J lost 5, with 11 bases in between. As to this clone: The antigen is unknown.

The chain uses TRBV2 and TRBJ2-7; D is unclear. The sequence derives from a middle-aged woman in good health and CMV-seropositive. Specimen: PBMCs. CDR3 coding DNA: TGTGCCAGCAGGAGAGCATCCCACGAGCAGTACTTC. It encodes CASRRASHEQYF.